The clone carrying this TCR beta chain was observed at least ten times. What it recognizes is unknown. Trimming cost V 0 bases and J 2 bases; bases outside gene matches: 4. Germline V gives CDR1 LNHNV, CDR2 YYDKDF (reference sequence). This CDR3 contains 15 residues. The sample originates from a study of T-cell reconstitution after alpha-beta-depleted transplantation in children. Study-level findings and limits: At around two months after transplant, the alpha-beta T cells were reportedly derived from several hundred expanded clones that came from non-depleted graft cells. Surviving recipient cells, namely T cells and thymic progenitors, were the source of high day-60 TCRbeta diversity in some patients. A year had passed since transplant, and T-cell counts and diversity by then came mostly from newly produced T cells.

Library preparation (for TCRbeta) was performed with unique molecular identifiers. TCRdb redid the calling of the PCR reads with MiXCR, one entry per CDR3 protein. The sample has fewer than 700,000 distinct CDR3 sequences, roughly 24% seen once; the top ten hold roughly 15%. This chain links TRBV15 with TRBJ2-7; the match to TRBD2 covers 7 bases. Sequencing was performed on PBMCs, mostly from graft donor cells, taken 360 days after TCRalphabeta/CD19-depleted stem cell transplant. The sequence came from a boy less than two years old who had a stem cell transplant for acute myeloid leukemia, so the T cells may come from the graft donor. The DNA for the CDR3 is TGTGCCACCAGCAGAGATCGGGGAGGGACCTACGAGCAGTACTTC. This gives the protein CATSRDRGGTYEQYF.